The count of the clone carrying this T cell receptor (beta chain) is one. The CDR3 totals 13 residues. With 10 bases clipped from V and 5 bases from J, the junction kept 6 bases outside the gene matches. Germline V gives CDR1 SNHLY, CDR2 FYNNEI. Generated by immunoSEQ multiplex PCR, the TCRdb table keeps only in-frame clones and is missing some. The data hold 250,000 or so clones, with roughly 86% observed a single time. The data are from a study of blood T cell repertoires in COVID-19. The chain links TRBV2 to TRBJ2-3, with 10 bases lining up with TRBD2. Sequenced sample: peripheral blood. This TCR was sampled from a woman between 25 and 40 years old with acute or convalescent COVID-19. CDR3 region: CATTSGNEDTQYF. DNA of the CDR3: TGTGCCACCACTAGCGGGAATGAAGATACGCAGTATTTT.